These T cell receptor beta chains were read from a single sample in a study of identical twins. TCRdb re-called the 5' RACE reads with MiXCR, one entry per CDR3 protein. The data contain a few hundred thousand distinct CDR3 sequences, 12% of them singletons. These same records also appear under a second study, on yellow fever vaccine responses in identical twins.

Sample: memory (CD45RO+) T cells sorted from blood. The receptors come from a woman between 18 and 29 years old in good health. The CDR3 runs from the conserved cysteine through the conserved F or W. The order of the fields is CDR3 length, V gene, clone size, J gene, CDR3 protein. Clone size is stated in some rows and not others, as once, few, many or a class when expanded.

20	TRBV12-3/TRBV12-4	few	TRBJ2-3	CASSLLRQGSVHSGTDTQYF
16	TRBV14	few	TRBJ2-7	CASSQVHLRSSYEQYF
13	TRBV19	.	TRBJ2-3	CASSPIGTGTQYF
13	TRBV30	.	TRBJ2-2	CAWSLGNTGELFF
14	TRBV12-3/TRBV12-4	.	TRBJ1-1	CASSLFGVNTEAFF
13	TRBV6-6	many	TRBJ2-3	CASSYSGTDTQYF
12	TRBV19	.	TRBJ2-1	CASSAGTKNQFF
13	TRBV9	few	TRBJ2-1	CASSASGSNEQFF
17	TRBV28	few	TRBJ2-5	CASSSNAFRDLDQTQYF
13	TRBV28	.	TRBJ1-6	CASRREIYSPLHF
13	TRBV19	many	TRBJ1-3	CASSYSSGNTIYF
13	TRBV30	.	TRBJ1-2	CAWSSPLGSGYTF
14	TRBV27	few	TRBJ2-5	CASRSFSGQETQYF
14	TRBV18	.	TRBJ2-7	CASSISQTFYEQYF
15	TRBV28	few	TRBJ2-3	CATTVSGSRTDTQYF
14	TRBV24-1	.	TRBJ2-5	CATSDDRVRETQYF
13	TRBV5-1	many	TRBJ2-5	CASRAELQETQYF
15	TRBV29-1	.	TRBJ1-5	CSVLDRLPHHQPQHF